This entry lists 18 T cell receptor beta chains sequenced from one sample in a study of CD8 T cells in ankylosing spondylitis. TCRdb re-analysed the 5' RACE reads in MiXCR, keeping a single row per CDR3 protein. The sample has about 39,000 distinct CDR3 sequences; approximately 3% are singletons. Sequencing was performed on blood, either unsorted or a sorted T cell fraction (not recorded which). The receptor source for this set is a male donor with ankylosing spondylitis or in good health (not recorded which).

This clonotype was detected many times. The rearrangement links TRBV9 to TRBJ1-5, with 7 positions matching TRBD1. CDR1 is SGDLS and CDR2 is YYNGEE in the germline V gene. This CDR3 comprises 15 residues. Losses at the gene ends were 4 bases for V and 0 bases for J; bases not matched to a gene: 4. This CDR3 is CASSRTGDSNQPQHF. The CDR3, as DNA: TGTGCCAGCAGCCGGACAGGCGATAGCAATCAGCCCCAGCATTTT.

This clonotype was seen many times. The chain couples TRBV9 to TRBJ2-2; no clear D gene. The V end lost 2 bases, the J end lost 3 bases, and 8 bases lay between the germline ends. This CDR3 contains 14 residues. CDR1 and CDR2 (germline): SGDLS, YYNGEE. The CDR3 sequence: CASSVSDYTGELFF. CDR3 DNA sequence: TGTGCCAGCAGCGTCTCAGATTACACCGGGGAGCTGTTTTTT. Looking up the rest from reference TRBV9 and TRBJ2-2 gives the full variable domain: DSGVTQTPKHLITATGQRVTLRCSPRSGDLSVYWYQQSLDQGLQFLIQYYNGEERAKGNILERFSAQQFPDLHSELNLSSLELGDSALYFCASSVSDYTGELFFGEGSRLTVL.

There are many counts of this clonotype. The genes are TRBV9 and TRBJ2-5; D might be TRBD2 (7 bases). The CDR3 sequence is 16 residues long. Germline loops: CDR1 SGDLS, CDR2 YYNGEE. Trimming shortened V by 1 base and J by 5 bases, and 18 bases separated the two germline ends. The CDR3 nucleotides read TGTGCCAGCAGCGTAACCAACGGGGGGCCCGTTGAGACCCAGTACTTC. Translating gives CASSVTNGGPVETQYF.

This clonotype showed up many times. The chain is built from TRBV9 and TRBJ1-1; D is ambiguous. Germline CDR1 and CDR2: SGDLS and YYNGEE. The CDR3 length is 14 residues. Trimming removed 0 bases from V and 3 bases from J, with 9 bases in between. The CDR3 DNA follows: TGTGCCAGCAGCGTAGACCCCCGCTACACTGAAGCTTTCTTT. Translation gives CASSVDPRYTEAFF.

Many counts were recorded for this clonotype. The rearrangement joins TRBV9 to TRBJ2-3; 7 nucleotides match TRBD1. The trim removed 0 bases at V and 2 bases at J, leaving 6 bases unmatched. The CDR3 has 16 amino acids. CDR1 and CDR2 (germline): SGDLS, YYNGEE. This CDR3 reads CASSVGPTGTTDTQYF. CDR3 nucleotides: TGTGCCAGCAGCGTAGGTCCGACAGGGACCACAGATACGCAGTATTTT. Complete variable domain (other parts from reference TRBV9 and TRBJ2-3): DSGVTQTPKHLITATGQRVTLRCSPRSGDLSVYWYQQSLDQGLQFLIQYYNGEERAKGNILERFSAQQFPDLHSELNLSSLELGDSALYFCASSVGPTGTTDTQYFGPGTRLTVL.

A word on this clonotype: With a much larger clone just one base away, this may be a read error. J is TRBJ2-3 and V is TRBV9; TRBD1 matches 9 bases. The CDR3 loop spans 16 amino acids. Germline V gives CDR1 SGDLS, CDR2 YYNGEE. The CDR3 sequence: CASSTYTGGGTDTQCF. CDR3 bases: TGTGCCAGCAGCACCTATACAGGGGGCGGAACAGATACGCAGTGTTTT.

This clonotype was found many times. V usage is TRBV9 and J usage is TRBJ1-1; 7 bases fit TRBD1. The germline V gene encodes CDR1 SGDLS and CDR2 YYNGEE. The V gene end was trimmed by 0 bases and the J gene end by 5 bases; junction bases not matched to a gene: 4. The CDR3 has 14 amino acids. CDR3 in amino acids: CASSVGDRGTEAFF. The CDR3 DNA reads TGTGCCAGCAGCGTAGGGGACAGAGGGACTGAAGCTTTCTTT.

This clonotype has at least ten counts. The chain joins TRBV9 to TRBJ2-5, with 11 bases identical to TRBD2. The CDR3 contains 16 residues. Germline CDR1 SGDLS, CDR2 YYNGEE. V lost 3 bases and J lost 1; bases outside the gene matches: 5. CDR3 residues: CASSGRLAGSQETQYF. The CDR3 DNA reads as TGTGCCAGCAGCGGCCGACTAGCGGGGTCCCAAGAGACCCAGTACTTC.

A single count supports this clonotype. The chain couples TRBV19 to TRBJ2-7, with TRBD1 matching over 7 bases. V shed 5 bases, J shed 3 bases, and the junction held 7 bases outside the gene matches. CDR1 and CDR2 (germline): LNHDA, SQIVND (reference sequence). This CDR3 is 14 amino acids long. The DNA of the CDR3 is TGTGCCAGTAGTCCGCGGACAGGAGTCTACGAGCAGTACGTC. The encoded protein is CASSPRTGVYEQYV.

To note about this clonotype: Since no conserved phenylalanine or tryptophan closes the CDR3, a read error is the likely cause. DNA of the CDR3: TGTGCCAGCAGCGTAGTTCCGGGACAGGGGCAAGATACGCAGTATCTT. As protein: CASSVVPGQGQDTQYL. The chain has TRBV9 and TRBJ2-3; TRBD1 agrees at 10 bases. From germline, CDR1 is SGDLS and CDR2 YYNGEE. The CDR3 runs 16 residues. Germline trimming cut 0 bases from V and 5 bases from J; bases unmatched to any gene: 6.

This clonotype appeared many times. The CDR3, as DNA: TGTGCCAGCAGCGTCGCGGGAGGGTTGGATACGCAGTATTTT. Its protein is CASSVAGGLDTQYF. This chain links TRBV9 with TRBJ2-3; 9 bases map to TRBD2. CDR1 is SGDLS and CDR2 is YYNGEE in the germline V gene. With V trimmed by 2 bases and J by 6 bases, 4 bases remained unmatched. CDR3 size: 14 residues.

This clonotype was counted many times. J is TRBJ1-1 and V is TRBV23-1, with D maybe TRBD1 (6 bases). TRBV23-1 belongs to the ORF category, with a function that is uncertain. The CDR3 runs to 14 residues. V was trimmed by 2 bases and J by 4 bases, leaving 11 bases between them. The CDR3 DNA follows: TGCGCCAGCAGTCAACTCAGGGGCCCCACTGAAGCTTTCTTT. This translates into CASSQLRGPTEAFF.

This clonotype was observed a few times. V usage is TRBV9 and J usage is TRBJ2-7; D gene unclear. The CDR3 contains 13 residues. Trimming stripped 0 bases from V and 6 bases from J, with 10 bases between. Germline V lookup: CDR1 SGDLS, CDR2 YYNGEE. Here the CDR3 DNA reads TGTGCCAGCAGCGTAGATGTGACGGGCGAGCAGTACGTC. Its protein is CASSVDVTGEQYV.

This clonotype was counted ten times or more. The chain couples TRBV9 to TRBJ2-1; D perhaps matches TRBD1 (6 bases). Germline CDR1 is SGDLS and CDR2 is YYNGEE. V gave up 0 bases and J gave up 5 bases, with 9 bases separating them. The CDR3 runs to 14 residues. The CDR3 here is CASSVGPGDNEQFF. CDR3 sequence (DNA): TGTGCCAGCAGCGTAGGTCCAGGGGACAATGAGCAGTTCTTC.

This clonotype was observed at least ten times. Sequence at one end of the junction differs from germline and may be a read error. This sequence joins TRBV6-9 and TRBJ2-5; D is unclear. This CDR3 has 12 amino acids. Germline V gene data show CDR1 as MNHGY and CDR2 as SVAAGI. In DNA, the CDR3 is TGTGCCAGCAGTCCCGTTGAAGATACCCAGTACTTC. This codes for CASSPVEDTQYF.

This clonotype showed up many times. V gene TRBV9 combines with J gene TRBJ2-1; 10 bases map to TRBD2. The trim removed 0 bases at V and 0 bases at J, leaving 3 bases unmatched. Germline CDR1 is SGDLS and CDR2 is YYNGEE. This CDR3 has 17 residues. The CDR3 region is CASSVVPSGSSYNEQFF. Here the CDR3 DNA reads TGTGCCAGCAGCGTAGTCCCTAGCGGGAGCTCCTACAATGAGCAGTTCTTC.

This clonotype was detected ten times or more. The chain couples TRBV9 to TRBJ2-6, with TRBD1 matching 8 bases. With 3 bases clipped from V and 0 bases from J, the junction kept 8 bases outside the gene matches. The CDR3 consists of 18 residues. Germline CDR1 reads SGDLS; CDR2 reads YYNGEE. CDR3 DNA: TGTGCCAGCAGCGGAATCGGGACAGGCGTCTCTGGGGCCAACGTCCTGACTTTC. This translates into CASSGIGTGVSGANVLTF.

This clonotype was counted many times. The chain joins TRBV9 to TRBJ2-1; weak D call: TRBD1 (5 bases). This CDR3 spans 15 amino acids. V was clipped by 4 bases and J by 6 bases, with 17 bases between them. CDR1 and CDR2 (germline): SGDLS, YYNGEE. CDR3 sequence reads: CASSPDPGHPNEQFF. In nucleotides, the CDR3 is TGTGCCAGCAGCCCGGACCCCGGACATCCCAATGAGCAGTTCTTC.